Presented here are 18 T cell receptor beta chains from one specimen sequenced in a study of cytomegalovirus exposure and HLA in healthy donors. 60 Vbeta and 13 Jbeta primers were used in PCR. TCRdb keeps only in-frame clones here, not all; method: immunoSEQ multiplex PCR. The data contain 150,000 to 250,000 clones, 82% of them singletons. What was sequenced was PBMCs. The source of these receptors is a boy aged 2 to 10 in good health and CMV-seronegative.

The rearrangement joins TRBV7-9 to TRBJ2-3; 11 nucleotides line up with TRBD2. J gave up 2 bases and V 5 bases, and 15 bases lay outside the gene matches. Germline CDR1 is SEHNR and CDR2 is FQNEAQ (reference sequence). The CDR3 covers 19 residues. The CDR3 loop is CASSHPRGGLAEPTDTQYF. The CDR3 region has the DNA TGTGCCAGCAGCCACCCGCGGGGGGGACTAGCGGAACCCACAGATACGCAGTATTTT.

This sequence joins TRBV30 and TRBJ1-2; 7 bases fit TRBD1. Trimming took 5 bases from V and 0 from J; bases not matched to a gene: 6. Per germline, CDR1 GTSNPN and CDR2 SVGIG (reference sequence). The CDR3 covers 14 residues. The CDR3 is CAWGDREPNYGYTF. In DNA, the CDR3 is TGTGCCTGGGGCGACAGGGAACCTAACTATGGCTACACCTTC.

The chain is built from TRBV7-9 and TRBJ1-2; D remains ambiguous. Germline V CDR1 and CDR2: SEHNR, FQNEAQ (reference sequence). The CDR3 length is 14 residues. The V end was cut by 5 bases, the J end by 4 bases, with 14 bases between. The chain's CDR3 is CASSPSNPTYGYTF. The CDR3 nucleotides are TGTGCCAGCAGCCCTAGTAATCCGACCTATGGCTACACCTTC.

This rearrangement joins TRBV4-2 to TRBJ2-1; D ambiguous. The V gene's germline CDR1 is LGHNA and CDR2 YNFKEQ. The CDR3 runs to 13 residues. Trimming shortened V by 4 bases and J by 8 bases, and 12 bases separated the two germline ends. The CDR3 sequence is CASSLRSRDEQFF. The CDR3 DNA is TGTGCCAGCAGCCTTCGATCTCGGGATGAGCAGTTCTTC.

The chain uses TRBV7-9 and TRBJ2-3; D is ambiguous. Germline V gene lookup returns CDR1 SEHNR and CDR2 FQNEAQ (reference sequence). This CDR3 spans 14 amino acids. Trimming pared 5 bases from V and 1 base from J, leaving 10 bases between. The DNA of the CDR3 is TGTGCCAGCAGCCTACCTCGTGGCACAGATACGCAGTATTTT. Amino acids: CASSLPRGTDTQYF.

The CDR3 region is CASRRIGLAGRIEQFF. CDR3 DNA: TGCGCCAGCAGACGGATCGGACTAGCGGGGCGCATCGAGCAGTTCTTC. This chain links TRBV23-1 with TRBJ2-1, with 12 nucleotides matching TRBD2. TRBV23-1 is recorded as an ORF, its role being uncertain. The CDR3 is 16 residues long. Trimming at V came to 6 bases and at J to 10 bases, leaving 13 bases not matched to a gene.

The CDR3 reads CASSLYGGDNEQFF. CDR3 in DNA: TGTGCCAGCAGCTTGTATGGGGGGGACAATGAGCAGTTCTTC. The V gene is TRBV5-6, the J gene TRBJ2-1; 7 bases line up with TRBD2. The CDR3 consists of 14 residues. Germline values: CDR1 SGHDT, CDR2 YYEEEE. V shed 1 base and J 5 bases; nucleotides not matched to a gene: 3.

V and J are TRBV6-1 and TRBJ1-6, with D unresolved. V lost 2 bases, J lost 7 bases, and 12 bases lay in between. The CDR3 is 15 amino acids. Germline CDR1 reads MNHNS; CDR2 reads SASEGT. The CDR3 region has the DNA TGTGCCAGCAGTGAAATGGCGGGGTTGAATTCACCCCTCCACTTT. Translation gives CASSEMAGLNSPLHF.

The V call is TRBV25-1, the J call TRBJ1-2; perhaps TRBD1 as D (5 bases). The V end was cut by 4 bases, the J end by 6 bases, with 12 bases between. The CDR3 spans 13 residues. The germline CDR1 and CDR2 sequences are MGHDK and SYGVNS. The DNA of the CDR3 is TGTGCCAGCAGTGTGAGGCTAGGGGATGGCTACACCTTC. It codes for CASSVRLGDGYTF.

The V gene is TRBV29-1, the J gene TRBJ1-2; tentatively, D is TRBD1 (5 bases). V dropped 3 bases and J dropped 4 bases, with 6 bases sitting between them. Germline loops: CDR1 SQVTM, CDR2 ANQGSEA. CDR3 size: 11 residues. CDR3 nucleotide sequence: TGCAGCGTTGACAGGGCCTATGGCTACACCTTC. The encoded protein is CSVDRAYGYTF.

This clone was counted between two and nine times. V usage is TRBV2 and J usage is TRBJ1-1, with TRBD1 matching over 10 bases. This CDR3 region has 15 residues. Trimming took 8 bases from V and 0 from J; bases not matched to a gene: 6. Germline V gives CDR1 SNHLY, CDR2 FYNNEI. The CDR3 nucleotides are TGTGCCAGCGAGGGGACAGGGGTTATGAACACTGAAGCTTTCTTT. Translation gives CASEGTGVMNTEAFF.

This chain joins TRBV11-3 and TRBJ2-3, with a weak D call TRBD2 (7 bases). In germline, CDR1 is SGHNT, CDR2 YENEEA. With 0 bases removed from V and 6 bases from J, the gap between germline ends came to 13 bases. The CDR3 extends over 15 amino acids. CDR3 sequence: CASSLDGGASDTQYF. The DNA of the CDR3 is TGTGCCAGCAGCTTAGATGGGGGGGCAAGTGATACGCAGTATTTT.

This chain joins TRBV11-2 and TRBJ1-3; D gene unclear. With 2 bases removed from V and 0 bases from J, the gap between germline ends came to 2 bases. CDR3 size: 13 residues. Germline loops: CDR1 SGHAT, CDR2 FQNNGV. CDR3 amino acids: CASSLHSGNTIYF. CDR3 nucleotide sequence: TGTGCCAGCAGCTTACACTCTGGAAACACCATATATTTT.

V and J are TRBV7-9 and TRBJ2-1; 7 nucleotides match TRBD1. With 6 bases clipped from V and 13 bases from J, the junction kept 12 bases outside the gene matches. Germline-derived CDR1 and CDR2 are SEHNR and FQNEAQ (reference sequence). CDR3 length: 13 amino acids. This chain's CDR3 is CASRSVRDRDQFF. DNA of the CDR3: TGTGCCAGCAGGTCCGTACGGGACAGAGATCAGTTCTTC.

As for this clone: This sample also contains other DNA sequences that code for the same CDR3. The chain's CDR3 is CASSQAGARGGEAFF. The CDR3 bases are TGTGCCAGCAGCCAGGCGGGGGCGAGGGGAGGTGAAGCTTTCTTT. The chain employs TRBV7-3 and TRBJ1-1; TRBD1 is a possible D gene (6 bases). Trimming pared 5 bases from V and 7 bases from J, leaving 20 bases between. CDR3 length: 15 amino acids. Germline V gene sequence: CDR1 SGHTA, CDR2 FQGTGA.

The chain couples TRBV5-1 to TRBJ1-3; D gene ambiguous. This CDR3 comprises 17 residues. V was clipped by 2 bases and J by 3 bases, with 18 bases between them. Per the germline V gene, CDR1 is SGHRS and CDR2 is YFSETQ. The CDR3 sequence: CASSFEASTSGGNTIYF. CDR3 coding DNA: TGCGCCAGCAGCTTTGAAGCCTCGACCTCGGGTGGAAACACCATATATTTT.

This clone was recorded once. The chain couples TRBV15 to TRBJ1-2, with D maybe TRBD1 (5 bases). Germline V gives CDR1 LNHNV, CDR2 YYDKDF (reference sequence). CDR3 length equals 14 residues. Trimming stripped 1 base from V and 4 bases from J, with 10 bases between. The CDR3 coding sequence is TGTGCCACCAGCAGAGTATCGGGACTCTATGGCTACACCTTC. As protein: CATSRVSGLYGYTF.

V is TRBV6-5 and J is TRBJ1-2, with TRBD1 as a possible D gene (6 bases). This CDR3 is 13 amino acids long. The V end was cut by 1 base, the J end by 8 bases, with 11 bases between. Germline CDR1 reads MNHEY; CDR2 reads SVGAGI. For the CDR3, the DNA is TGTGCCAGCAGTTACTTACAGGGTCGAGGCTACACCTTC. Its translation is CASSYLQGRGYTF.